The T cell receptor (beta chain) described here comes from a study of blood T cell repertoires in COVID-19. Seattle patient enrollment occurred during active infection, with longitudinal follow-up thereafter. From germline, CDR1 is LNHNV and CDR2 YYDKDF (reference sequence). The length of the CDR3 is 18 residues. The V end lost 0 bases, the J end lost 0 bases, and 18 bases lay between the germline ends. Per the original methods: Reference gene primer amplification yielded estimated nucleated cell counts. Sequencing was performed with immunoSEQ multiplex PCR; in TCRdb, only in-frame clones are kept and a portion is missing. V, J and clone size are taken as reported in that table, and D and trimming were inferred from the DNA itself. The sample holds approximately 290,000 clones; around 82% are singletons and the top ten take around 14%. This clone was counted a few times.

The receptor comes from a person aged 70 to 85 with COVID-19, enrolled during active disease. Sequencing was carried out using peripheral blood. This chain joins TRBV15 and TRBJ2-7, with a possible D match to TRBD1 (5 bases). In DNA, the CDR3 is TGTGCCACCAGCAGAGAACCCGTCAGGGTCGGTTCCTCCTACGAGCAGTACTTC. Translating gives CATSREPVRVGSSYEQYF.